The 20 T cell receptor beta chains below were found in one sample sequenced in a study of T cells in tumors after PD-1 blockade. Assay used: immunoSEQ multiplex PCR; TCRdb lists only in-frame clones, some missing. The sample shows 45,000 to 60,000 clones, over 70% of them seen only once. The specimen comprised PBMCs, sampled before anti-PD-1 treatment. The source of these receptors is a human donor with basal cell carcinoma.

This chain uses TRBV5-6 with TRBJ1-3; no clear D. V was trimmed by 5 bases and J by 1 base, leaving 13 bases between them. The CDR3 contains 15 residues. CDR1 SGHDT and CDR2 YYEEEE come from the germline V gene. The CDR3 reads CASSWTVPSGNTIYF. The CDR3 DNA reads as TGTGCCAGCAGTTGGACGGTCCCATCTGGAAACACCATATATTTT.

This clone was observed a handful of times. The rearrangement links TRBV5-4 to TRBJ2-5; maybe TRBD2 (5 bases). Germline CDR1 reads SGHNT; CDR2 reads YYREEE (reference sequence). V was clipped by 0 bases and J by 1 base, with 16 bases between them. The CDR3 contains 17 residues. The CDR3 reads CASSLGFSSWPQETQYF. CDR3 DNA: TGTGCCAGCAGCTTGGGATTTTCTAGCTGGCCCCAAGAGACCCAGTACTTC.

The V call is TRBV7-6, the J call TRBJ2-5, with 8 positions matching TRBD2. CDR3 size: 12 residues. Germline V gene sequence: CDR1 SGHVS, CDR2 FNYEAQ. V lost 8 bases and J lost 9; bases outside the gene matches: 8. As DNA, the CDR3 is TGTGCCAGCTACGGGGGGGGGCAAGCCCAGTACTTC. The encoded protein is CASYGGGQAQYF.

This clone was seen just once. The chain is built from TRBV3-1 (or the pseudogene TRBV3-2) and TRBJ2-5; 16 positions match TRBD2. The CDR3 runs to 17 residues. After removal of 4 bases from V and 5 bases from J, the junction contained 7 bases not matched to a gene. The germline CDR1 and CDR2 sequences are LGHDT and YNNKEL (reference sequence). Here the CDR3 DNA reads TGTGCCAGCAGCCCGGGACTAGCGGGGGGGCCGGTTGAGACCCAGTACTTC. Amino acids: CASSPGLAGGPVETQYF.

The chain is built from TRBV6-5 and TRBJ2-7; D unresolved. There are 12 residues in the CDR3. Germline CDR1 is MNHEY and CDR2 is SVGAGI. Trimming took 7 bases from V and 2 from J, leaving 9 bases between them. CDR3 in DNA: TGTGCCAGCACGGCCGCTACCTACGAGCAGTACTTC. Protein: CASTAATYEQYF.

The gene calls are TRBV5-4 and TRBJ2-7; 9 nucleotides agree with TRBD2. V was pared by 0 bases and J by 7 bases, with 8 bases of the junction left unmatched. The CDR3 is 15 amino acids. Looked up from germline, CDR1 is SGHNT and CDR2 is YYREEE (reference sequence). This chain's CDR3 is CASSLEGGGAKEQYF. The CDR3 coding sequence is TGTGCCAGCAGCTTGGAGGGCGGGGGGGCTAAGGAGCAGTACTTC. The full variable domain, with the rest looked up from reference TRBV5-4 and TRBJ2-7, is ETGVTQSPTHLIKTRGQQVTLRCSSQSGHNTVSWYQQALGQGPQFIFQYYREEENGRGNFPPRFSGLQFPNYSSELNVNALELDDSALYLCASSLEGGGAKEQYFGPGTRLTVT.

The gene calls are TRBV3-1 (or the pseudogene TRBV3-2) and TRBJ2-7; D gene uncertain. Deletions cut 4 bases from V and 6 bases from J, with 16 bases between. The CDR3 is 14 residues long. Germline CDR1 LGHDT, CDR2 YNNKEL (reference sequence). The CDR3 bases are TGTGCCAGCAGCCTAAATCCCAGGACGGTCGAGCAGTACTTC. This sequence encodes CASSLNPRTVEQYF.

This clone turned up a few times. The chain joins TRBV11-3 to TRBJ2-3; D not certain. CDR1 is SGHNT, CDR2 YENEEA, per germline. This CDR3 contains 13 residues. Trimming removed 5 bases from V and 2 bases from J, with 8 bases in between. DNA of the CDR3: TGTGCCAGCAGCCTCCTATCCACAGATACGCAGTATTTT. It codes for CASSLLSTDTQYF.

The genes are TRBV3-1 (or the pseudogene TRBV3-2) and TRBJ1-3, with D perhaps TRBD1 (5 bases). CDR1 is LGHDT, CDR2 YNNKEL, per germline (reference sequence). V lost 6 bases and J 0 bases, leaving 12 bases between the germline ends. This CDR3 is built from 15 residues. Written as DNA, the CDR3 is TGTGCCAGCAGTCGGGACCCCCTCTCTGGAAACACCATATATTTT. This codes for CASSRDPLSGNTIYF.

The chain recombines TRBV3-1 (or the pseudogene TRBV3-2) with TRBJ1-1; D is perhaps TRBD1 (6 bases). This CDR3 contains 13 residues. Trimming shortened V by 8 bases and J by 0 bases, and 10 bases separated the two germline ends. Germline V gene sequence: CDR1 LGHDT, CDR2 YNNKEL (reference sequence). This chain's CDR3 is CASGGGMNTEAFF. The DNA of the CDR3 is TGTGCCAGCGGAGGGGGTATGAACACTGAAGCTTTCTTT.

CDR3 region: CASSLGTRGTSYNEQFF. CDR3 coding DNA: TGTGCCAGCAGCTTAGGGACGCGGGGAACGTCCTACAATGAGCAGTTCTTC. The V call is TRBV7-6, the J call TRBJ2-1, with D perhaps matching TRBD2 (6 bases). Germline V gene lookup returns CDR1 SGHVS and CDR2 FNYEAQ. Trimming took 1 base from V and 1 from J, leaving 14 bases between them. This CDR3 has 17 residues.

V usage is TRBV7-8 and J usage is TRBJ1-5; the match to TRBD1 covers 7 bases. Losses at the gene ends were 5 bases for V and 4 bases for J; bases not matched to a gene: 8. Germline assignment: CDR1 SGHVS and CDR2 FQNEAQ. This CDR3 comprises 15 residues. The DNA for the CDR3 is TGTGCCAGCAGCCTGGCGGGACAGAGTAATCAGCCCCAGCATTTT. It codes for CASSLAGQSNQPQHF. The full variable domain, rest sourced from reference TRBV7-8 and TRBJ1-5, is GAGVSQSPRYKVAKRGQDVALRCDPISGHVSLFWYQQALGQGPEFLTYFQNEAQLDKSGLPSDRFFAERPEGSVSTLKIQRTQQEDSAVYLCASSLAGQSNQPQHFGDGTRLSIL.

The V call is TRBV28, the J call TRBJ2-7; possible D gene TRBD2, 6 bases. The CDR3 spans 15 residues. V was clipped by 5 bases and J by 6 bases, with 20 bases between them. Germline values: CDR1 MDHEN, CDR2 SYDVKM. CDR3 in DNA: TGTGCCAGCAGTCCAACATCGGGACTCCCGGCCGAGCAGTACTTC. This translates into CASSPTSGLPAEQYF. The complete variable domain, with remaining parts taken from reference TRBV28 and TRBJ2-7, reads DVKVTQSSRYLVKRTGEKVFLECVQDMDHENMFWYRQDPGLGLRLIYFSYDVKMKEKGDIPEGYSVSREKKERFSLILESASTNQTSMYLCASSPTSGLPAEQYFGPGTRLTVT.

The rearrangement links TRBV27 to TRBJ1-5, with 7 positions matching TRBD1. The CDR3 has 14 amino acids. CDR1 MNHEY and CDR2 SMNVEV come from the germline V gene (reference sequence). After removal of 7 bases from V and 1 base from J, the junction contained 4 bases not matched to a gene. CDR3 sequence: CASTQGGSNQPQHF. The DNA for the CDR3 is TGTGCCAGCACCCAGGGGGGGAGCAATCAGCCCCAGCATTTT.

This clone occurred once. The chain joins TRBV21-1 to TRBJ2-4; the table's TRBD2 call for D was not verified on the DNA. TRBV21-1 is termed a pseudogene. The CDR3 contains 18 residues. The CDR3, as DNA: TGTGCCAGCAGCAAAGCGGGTCGGGGGTTACTAGCCAAAAACATTCAGTACTTC. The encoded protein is CASSKAGRGLLAKNIQYF.

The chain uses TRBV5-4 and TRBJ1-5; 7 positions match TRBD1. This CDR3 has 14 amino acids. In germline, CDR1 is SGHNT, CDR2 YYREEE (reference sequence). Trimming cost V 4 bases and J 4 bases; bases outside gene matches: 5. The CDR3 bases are TGTGCCAGCAGCCCCGGGACAGATAATCAGCCCCAGCATTTT. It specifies CASSPGTDNQPQHF. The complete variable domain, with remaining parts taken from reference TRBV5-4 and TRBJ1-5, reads ETGVTQSPTHLIKTRGQQVTLRCSSQSGHNTVSWYQQALGQGPQFIFQYYREEENGRGNFPPRFSGLQFPNYSSELNVNALELDDSALYLCASSPGTDNQPQHFGDGTRLSIL.

For the CDR3, the DNA is TGTGCCAGCAGCCAAGTATCGGGGCCTGAAGCTTTCTTT. Its translation is CASSQVSGPEAFF. V is TRBV3-1 (or the pseudogene TRBV3-2) and J is TRBJ1-1, with D perhaps TRBD1 (5 bases). The germline CDR1 and CDR2 sequences are LGHDT and YNNKEL (reference sequence). V was trimmed by 1 base and J by 6 bases, leaving 9 bases between them. The CDR3 spans 13 residues.

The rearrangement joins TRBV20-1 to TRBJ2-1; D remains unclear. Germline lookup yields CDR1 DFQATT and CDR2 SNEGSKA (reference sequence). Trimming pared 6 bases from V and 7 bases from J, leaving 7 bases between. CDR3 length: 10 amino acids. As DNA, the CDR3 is TGCAGTGCGCAGACGAATGAGCAGTTCTTC. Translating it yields CSAQTNEQFF.

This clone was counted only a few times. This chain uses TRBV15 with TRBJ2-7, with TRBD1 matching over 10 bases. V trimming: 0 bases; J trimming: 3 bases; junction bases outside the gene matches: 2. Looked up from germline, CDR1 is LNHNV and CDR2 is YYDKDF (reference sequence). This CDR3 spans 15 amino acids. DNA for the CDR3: TGTGCCACCAGCAGAGAGGGACAGGGGTTCTACGAGCAGTACTTC. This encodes CATSREGQGFYEQYF.

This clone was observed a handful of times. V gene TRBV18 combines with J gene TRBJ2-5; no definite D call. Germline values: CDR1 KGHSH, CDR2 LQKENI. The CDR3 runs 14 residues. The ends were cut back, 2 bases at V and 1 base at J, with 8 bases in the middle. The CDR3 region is CASSPLSPQETQYF. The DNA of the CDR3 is TGTGCCAGCTCACCATTGTCCCCCCAAGAGACCCAGTACTTC.